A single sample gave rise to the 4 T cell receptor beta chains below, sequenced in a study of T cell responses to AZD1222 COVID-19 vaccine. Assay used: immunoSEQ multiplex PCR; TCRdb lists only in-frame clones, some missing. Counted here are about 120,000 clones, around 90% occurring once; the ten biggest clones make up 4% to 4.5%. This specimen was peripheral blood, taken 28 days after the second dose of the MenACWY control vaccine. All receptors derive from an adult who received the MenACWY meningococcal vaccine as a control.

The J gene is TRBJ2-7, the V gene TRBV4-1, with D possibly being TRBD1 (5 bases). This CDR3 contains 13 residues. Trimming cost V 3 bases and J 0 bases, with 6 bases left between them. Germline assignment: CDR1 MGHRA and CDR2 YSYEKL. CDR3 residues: CASSHRASYEQYF. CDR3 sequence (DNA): TGCGCCAGCAGCCACAGGGCCTCCTACGAGCAGTACTTC.

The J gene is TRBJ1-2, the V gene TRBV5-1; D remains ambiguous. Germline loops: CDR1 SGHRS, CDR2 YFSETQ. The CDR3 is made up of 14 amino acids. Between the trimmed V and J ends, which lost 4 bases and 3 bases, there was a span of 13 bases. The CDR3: CASSMAGTDYGYTF. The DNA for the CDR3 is TGCGCCAGCAGCATGGCAGGCACGGACTATGGCTACACCTTC.

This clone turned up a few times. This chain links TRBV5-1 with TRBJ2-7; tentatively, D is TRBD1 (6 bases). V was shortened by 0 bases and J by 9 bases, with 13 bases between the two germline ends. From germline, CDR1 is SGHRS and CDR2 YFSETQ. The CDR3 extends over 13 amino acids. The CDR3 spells CASSLGRGGVQYV. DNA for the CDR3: TGCGCCAGCAGCTTGGGCAGGGGTGGTGTGCAGTACGTC.

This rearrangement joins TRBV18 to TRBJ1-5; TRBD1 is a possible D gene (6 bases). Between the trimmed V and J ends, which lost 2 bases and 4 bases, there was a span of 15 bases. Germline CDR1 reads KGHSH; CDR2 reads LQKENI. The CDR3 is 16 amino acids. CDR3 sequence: CASSPGGRVRNQPQHF. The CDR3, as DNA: TGTGCCAGCTCACCAGGGGGCAGGGTGAGAAATCAGCCCCAGCATTTT.